The 5 T cell receptor beta chains below were found in one sample sequenced in a study of Ad26.COV2.S vaccination and SARS-CoV-2 variants. Treatment described: some 20 received Ad26.COV2.S at low or high dose, single or two shots; roughly five received placebo; per-sample allocation not given. Following the first vaccine or placebo injection, samples were taken on day 63. Profiling relied on immunoSEQ multiplex PCR, and the TCRdb table lists in-frame clones only, not all of them. Among some 400,000 clones listed, roughly 90% were seen once. Sample: peripheral blood, taken in a trial of Ad26.COV2.S vaccine versus placebo. The receptors were sampled from a person between 18 and 60 years old who received the Ad26.COV2.S COVID-19 vaccine or a placebo.

V usage is TRBV6-2 or TRBV6-3 and J usage is TRBJ2-1; tentatively, D is TRBD1 or TRBD2 (5 bases each). Germline V CDR1 and CDR2: MNHEY, SVGEGT. CDR3 size: 15 residues. V was clipped by 6 bases and J by 2 bases, with 14 bases between them. The chain's CDR3 is CASSLGPIPYNEQFF. Here the CDR3 DNA reads TGTGCCAGCAGCTTGGGACCCATACCCTACAATGAGCAGTTCTTC.

The V call is TRBV6-5, the J call TRBJ2-1, with TRBD2 matching 9 bases. The germline V gene has CDR1 MNHEY and CDR2 SVGAGI. The CDR3 is made up of 15 amino acids. The trim removed 7 bases at V and 9 bases at J, leaving 13 bases unmatched. The DNA for the CDR3 is TGTGCCAGCACCATGAACCCTAGCGGGATGCTTGAGCAGTTCTTC. As protein: CASTMNPSGMLEQFF.

CDR3 region: CASSFHRFGETYEQYF. For the CDR3, the DNA is TGTGCCAGCAGTTTCCACAGGTTCGGGGAAACCTACGAGCAGTACTTC. This chain links TRBV6-5 with TRBJ2-7; D possibly matches TRBD1 or TRBD2 (5 bases each). This CDR3 region has 16 residues. Germline CDR1 is MNHEY and CDR2 is SVGAGI. Trimming shortened V by 4 bases and J by 2 bases, and 18 bases separated the two germline ends.

Only one count was recorded for this clone. The chain uses TRBV7-2 and TRBJ2-4; D gene unclear. V was clipped by 5 bases and J by 7 bases, with 12 bases between them. CDR3 size: 13 residues. Germline V gene sequence: CDR1 SGHTA, CDR2 FQGNSA. The CDR3, as DNA: TGTGCCAGCAGCCCCACTCTTCAGAACATTCAGTACTTC. This encodes CASSPTLQNIQYF.

V usage is TRBV3-1 (or the pseudogene TRBV3-2) and J usage is TRBJ2-7; 9 bases match TRBD1. CDR3 length equals 14 residues. Germline-derived CDR1 and CDR2 are LGHDT and YNNKEL (reference sequence). V gave up 5 bases and J gave up 2 bases; unmatched junction bases: 4. The CDR3 nucleotides are TGTGCCAGCAGCGTCCGACAGGGGGCCTACGAGCAGTACTTC. Its translation is CASSVRQGAYEQYF.